The 17 T cell receptor beta chains presented below share a single source sample, sequenced in a study of cytomegalovirus exposure and HLA in healthy donors. The PCR contained 60 Vbeta and 13 Jbeta primers. Profiling relied on immunoSEQ multiplex PCR, and the TCRdb table lists in-frame clones only, not all of them. The sample has 150,000 to 180,000 clones, 74% seen once. The sample consisted of PBMCs. Source of these receptors: a young man in good health and CMV-seronegative.

This clone was recorded only once. The rearrangement links TRBV19 to TRBJ2-3; 10 positions agree with TRBD2. V trimming: 10 bases; J trimming: 5 bases; junction bases outside the gene matches: 15. Germline CDR1 reads LNHDA; CDR2 reads SQIVND (reference sequence). CDR3 length: 16 residues. CDR3 in DNA: TGTGCCACCTCCGTCCCCTCAGCGGGGGGGGGAGATACGCAGTATTTT. The encoded protein is CATSVPSAGGGDTQYF.

The V call is TRBV2, the J call TRBJ2-7; D not certain. Deletions cut 7 bases from V and 0 bases from J, with 4 bases between. In germline, CDR1 is SNHLY, CDR2 FYNNEI. The CDR3 consists of 11 residues. The CDR3 sequence: CASTNSYEQYF. The CDR3 region has the DNA TGTGCCAGCACTAACTCCTACGAGCAGTACTTC. The full variable domain, completed using reference TRBV2 and TRBJ2-7, is EPEVTQTPSHQVTQMGQEVILRCVPISNHLYFYWYRQILGQKVEFLVSFYNNEISEKSEIFDDQFSVERPDGSNFTLKIRSTKLEDSAMYFCASTNSYEQYFGPGTRLTVT.

The gene calls are TRBV25-1 and TRBJ1-1; D unclear. Trimming left V 5 bases short and J 0 bases short, with 13 bases between. Germline values: CDR1 MGHDK, CDR2 SYGVNS. This CDR3 is 15 amino acids long. The CDR3 protein is CASSPRGKMNTEAFF. The CDR3 DNA reads TGTGCCAGCAGTCCCCGGGGAAAAATGAACACTGAAGCTTTCTTT.

This chain uses TRBV28 with TRBJ2-3; 7 nucleotides agree with TRBD1. The junction had 7 bases not matched to a gene; V was cut back by 8 bases and J by 5 bases. Germline assignment: CDR1 MDHEN and CDR2 SYDVKM. The CDR3 contains 13 residues. CDR3 loop: CASRQGAEDTQYF. The CDR3 DNA follows: TGTGCCAGCCGACAGGGAGCCGAAGATACGCAGTATTTT.

J is TRBJ1-5 and V is TRBV7-6, with D possibly being TRBD1 (5 bases). Germline V lookup: CDR1 SGHVS, CDR2 FNYEAQ. CDR3 size: 15 residues. Trimming removed 1 base from V and 4 bases from J, with 11 bases in between. The CDR3 loop is CASSLDHGGNQPQHF. CDR3 DNA: TGTGCCAGCAGCTTAGATCATGGGGGGAATCAGCCCCAGCATTTT. Full variable domain (remainder filled in from reference TRBV7-6 and TRBJ1-5): GAGVSQSPRYKVTKRGQDVALRCDPISGHVSLYWYRQALGQGPEFLTYFNYEAQQDKSGLPNDRFSAERPEGSISTLTIQRTEQRDSAMYRCASSLDHGGNQPQHFGDGTRLSIL.

V is TRBV4-3 and J is TRBJ2-7; D is unresolved. The CDR3 runs 15 residues. Germline values: CDR1 LGHNA, CDR2 YSLEER. V lost 0 bases and J 3 bases, leaving 12 bases between the germline ends. DNA for the CDR3: TGCGCCAGCAGCCAAGAAAACCACAGAGACTACGAGCAGTACTTC. Protein sequence: CASSQENHRDYEQYF.

This clone was counted a single time. V and J are TRBV5-1 and TRBJ2-2; D may be TRBD1 (5 bases). V was clipped by 0 bases and J by 0 bases, with 6 bases between them. The CDR3 spans 15 residues. Looked up from germline, CDR1 is SGHRS and CDR2 is YFSETQ. The chain's CDR3 is CASSLGGANTGELFF. The CDR3 region has the DNA TGCGCCAGCAGCTTGGGGGGCGCGAACACCGGGGAGCTGTTTTTT.

V is TRBV5-6 and J is TRBJ1-2; a possible D gene is TRBD1 (6 bases). Trimming took 0 bases from V and 7 from J, leaving 13 bases between them. CDR1 is SGHDT, CDR2 YYEEEE, per germline. CDR3 size: 14 residues. CDR3 loop: CASSLGGGGRGYTF. The DNA for the CDR3 is TGTGCCAGCAGCTTGGGGGGCGGGGGCCGTGGCTACACCTTC.

The chain employs TRBV6-1 and TRBJ1-1, with TRBD1 matching over 10 bases. The CDR3 is 15 amino acids. The V segment lost 4 bases and the J segment 1 base; nucleotides outside the gene matches: 3. The germline V gene has CDR1 MNHNS and CDR2 SASEGT. The CDR3 reads CASSGRQGANTEAFF. The CDR3 bases are TGTGCCAGCAGTGGTAGACAGGGGGCGAACACTGAAGCTTTCTTT.

In DNA form, the CDR3 reads TGTGCCAGCACCTCCGGTGGGGGGAGAAGCAATCAGCCCCAGCATTTT. Translating it yields CASTSGGGRSNQPQHF. The V call is TRBV5-6, the J call TRBJ1-5; D perhaps matches TRBD1 (5 bases). The germline V gene encodes CDR1 SGHDT and CDR2 YYEEEE. V lost 6 bases and J 1 base, leaving 17 bases between the germline ends. The CDR3 loop spans 16 amino acids.

The chain employs TRBV6-6 and TRBJ1-1, with D possibly being TRBD1 (6 bases). The germline CDR1 and CDR2 sequences are MNHNY and SVGAGI (reference sequence). This CDR3 comprises 16 residues. Trimming pared 5 bases from V and 1 base from J, leaving 17 bases between. The CDR3 DNA reads as TGTGCCAGCAGTCCCCTTCTGGGCAGGGGGAACACTGAAGCTTTCTTT. Translating it yields CASSPLLGRGNTEAFF.

V and J are TRBV5-1 and TRBJ1-2, with 8 bases fitting TRBD1. The CDR3 sequence is 13 residues long. The V gene end was trimmed by 5 bases and the J gene end by 7 bases; junction bases not matched to a gene: 7. Per the germline V gene, CDR1 is SGHRS and CDR2 is YFSETQ. The CDR3 DNA reads as TGCGCCAGCAGGGAAACAGGGGGAGCTGGCTACACCTTC. Its translation: CASRETGGAGYTF.

This chain joins TRBV7-2 and TRBJ2-2; 7 nucleotides match TRBD2. Germline values: CDR1 SGHTA, CDR2 FQGNSA. CDR3 length equals 15 residues. With V trimmed by 6 bases and J by 3 bases, 7 bases remained unmatched. This chain's CDR3 is CASRRVAGDTGELFF. In DNA form, the CDR3 reads TGTGCCAGCAGAAGAGTTGCGGGAGACACCGGGGAGCTGTTTTTT.

In its sample, this clone was seen once. J is TRBJ2-6 and V is TRBV7-9; perhaps TRBD1 as D (6 bases). Trimming shortened V by 4 bases and J by 5 bases, and 12 bases separated the two germline ends. Looked up from germline, CDR1 is SEHNR and CDR2 is FQNEAQ (reference sequence). The CDR3 extends over 15 amino acids. The CDR3, as DNA: TGTGCCAGCAGCTCCGGACAGTTTTGGGCCAACGTCCTGACTTTC. Translated: CASSSGQFWANVLTF.

This clone appeared a single time. The junction and the germline gene differ at one end; a read error may be behind it. This CDR3 is CASSDTNSNQPQNF. CDR3 nucleotides: TGTGCCAGCAGTGATACAAATAGCAATCAGCCCCAGAATTTT. The chain has TRBV6-1 and TRBJ1-5; no firm D call. CDR1 MNHNS and CDR2 SASEGT come from the germline V gene. The CDR3 totals 14 residues.

The chain uses TRBV7-2 and TRBJ2-5; D perhaps matches TRBD1 (6 bases). The tail of the sequence fits TRBJ2-7 better, so the J call may be wrong. CDR3 length: 13 amino acids. CDR1 and CDR2 (germline): SGHTA, FQGNSA. The CDR3 coding sequence is TGTGCCAGCAGCTTAGTGGACAGCTACGAGCAGTACTTC. Translating it yields CASSLVDSYEQYF.

This clone was observed a few times. CDR3 DNA: TGTGCCAGCAGCATCACTAGTGCTGGCGGGGAGCTGTTTTTT. Translation gives CASSITSAGGELFF. The gene calls are TRBV9 and TRBJ2-2; maybe TRBD2 (5 bases). Germline V lookup: CDR1 SGDLS, CDR2 YYNGEE. The CDR3 is 14 residues long. The ends were cut back, 4 bases at V and 7 bases at J, with 14 bases in the middle.